These 28 T cell receptor beta chains share one sample of origin, sequenced in a study of response to subunit inactivated influenza vaccine. One entry per CDR3 protein results from TCRdb running MiXCR on the RT-PCR reads. The sample holds some 500,000 distinct CDR3 sequences, 15% to 20% seen once. Sequencing was performed on CD4+ T cells sorted from PBMCs, taken approximately 25 months after vaccination. The receptors were sampled from a man aged 50-75 years who received an inactivated influenza vaccine.

The chain carries TRBV4-3 and TRBJ2-1, with 8 bases that match TRBD2. The V segment lost 2 bases and the J segment 0 bases; nucleotides outside the gene matches: 6. In germline, CDR1 is LGHNA, CDR2 YSLEER. This CDR3 is built from 17 residues. CDR3 in amino acids: CASSQSLAGSSYNEQFF. The CDR3 DNA sequence: TGCGCCAGCAGCCAATCTTTAGCGGGGAGCTCCTACAATGAGCAGTTCTTC.

This clonotype was counted only a few times. The J gene is TRBJ1-3, the V gene TRBV28, with D uncertain. V was clipped by 3 bases and J by 0 bases, with 12 bases between them. The germline V gene encodes CDR1 MDHEN and CDR2 SYDVKM. There are 16 residues in the CDR3. The CDR3 nucleotides read TGTGCCAGCAGTTTCGGGCAGTCGAGCTCTGGAAACACCATATATTTT. The encoded protein is CASSFGQSSSGNTIYF.

The chain recombines TRBV25-1 with TRBJ2-5; TRBD2 is a possible D gene (6 bases). CDR1 and CDR2 (germline): MGHDK, SYGVNS. V dropped 5 bases and J dropped 1 base, with 8 bases sitting between them. The CDR3 runs 13 residues. The CDR3 sequence is CASSRRGQETQYF. DNA of the CDR3: TGTGCCAGCAGTCGGCGGGGCCAAGAGACCCAGTACTTC.

This clonotype was detected only once. The gene calls are TRBV4-3 and TRBJ1-1, with D unresolved. This CDR3 has 15 residues. The V gene's germline CDR1 is LGHNA and CDR2 YSLEER. Trimming removed 0 bases at V and 6 bases at J, with 14 bases between. CDR3 DNA: TGCGCCAGCAGCCAAGATCTGGACGGGGAGGCTGAAGCTTTCTTT. Residues: CASSQDLDGEAEAFF.

The V call is TRBV6-1, the J call TRBJ1-6; D perhaps matches TRBD1 (5 bases). The CDR3 spans 16 residues. Germline CDR1 and CDR2: MNHNS and SASEGT. Trimming shortened V by 5 bases and J by 4 bases, and 15 bases separated the two germline ends. CDR3 in DNA: TGTGCCAGCAGTCCCGCCGGCAGGGCTTATAATTCACCCCTCCACTTT. Its protein is CASSPAGRAYNSPLHF.

The rearrangement joins TRBV12-3 or TRBV12-4 to TRBJ2-2; D not certain. This CDR3 is built from 14 residues. V lost 3 bases and J lost 4, with 9 bases in between. The CDR3 nucleotides are TGTGCCAGCAGTTTTAACAGCCTCACCGGGGAGCTGTTTTTT. Translating it yields CASSFNSLTGELFF.

The genes are TRBV24-1 and TRBJ2-3; 9 bases agree with TRBD2. The CDR3 extends over 15 amino acids. Per the germline V gene, CDR1 is KGHDR and CDR2 is SFDVKD. Germline trimming cut 4 bases from V and 4 bases from J; bases unmatched to any gene: 5. The CDR3 here is CATSDPGLAADTQYF. For the CDR3, the DNA is TGTGCCACCAGTGACCCGGGACTAGCTGCAGATACGCAGTATTTT.

In this sample, this clonotype turned up a few times. The chain combines TRBV28 with TRBJ2-2, with 10 bases lining up with TRBD1. V lost 5 bases, J lost 6 bases, and 12 bases stayed unmatched. This CDR3 is built from 17 residues. Germline V gene sequence: CDR1 MDHEN, CDR2 SYDVKM. The CDR3 protein is CASSPPLRDRGSGELFF. Written as DNA, the CDR3 is TGTGCCAGCAGTCCCCCCCTCCGGGACAGGGGCTCCGGGGAGCTGTTTTTT.

The CDR3 region has the DNA TGTGCCAGCAGCCAAGATTGGGGGGACCAAGAGACCCAGTACTTC. It specifies CASSQDWGDQETQYF. The J gene is TRBJ2-5, the V gene TRBV3-1, with D maybe TRBD2 (6 bases). Trimming pared 0 bases from V and 0 bases from J, leaving 8 bases between. Germline CDR1 and CDR2: LGHDT and YNNKEL (reference sequence). The CDR3 length is 15 residues.

Only a few counts were recorded for this clonotype. The genes are TRBV28 and TRBJ2-5; 12 nucleotides align to TRBD1. The CDR3 has 15 amino acids. The germline gives CDR1 MDHEN, CDR2 SYDVKM. The ends lost 5 bases at V and 5 bases at J; junction bases unmatched: 6. CDR3 amino acids: CASSPGTGGFETQYF. The CDR3 DNA reads TGTGCCAGCAGTCCCGGGACAGGGGGCTTTGAGACCCAGTACTTC.

In its sample, this clonotype was seen a few times. The genes are TRBV9 and TRBJ1-6, with D unresolved. V lost 2 bases and J lost 7, with 10 bases in between. The germline V gene has CDR1 SGDLS and CDR2 YYNGEE. The CDR3 runs to 14 residues. In nucleotides, the CDR3 is TGTGCCAGCAGCGTCGGAGGGAGCAATTCACCCCTCCACTTT. Its protein is CASSVGGSNSPLHF.

This clonotype was detected ten times or more. V is TRBV4-2 and J is TRBJ2-7; D is ambiguous. CDR3 length equals 11 residues. Germline CDR1 LGHNA, CDR2 YNFKEQ. V lost 2 bases to trimming and J lost 6 bases, with 5 bases between them. The CDR3 protein is CASSQNAEQYF. The CDR3 DNA reads as TGTGCCAGCAGCCAAAATGCCGAGCAGTACTTC.

The table lists this clonotype with a count of one. The chain uses TRBV10-3 and TRBJ2-7; 7 bases fit TRBD1. The length of the CDR3 is 13 residues. Germline values: CDR1 ENHRY, CDR2 SYGVKD. The ends lost 6 bases at V and 6 bases at J; junction bases unmatched: 8. CDR3: CAISSDRAGEQYF. The DNA of the CDR3 is TGTGCCATCAGCTCCGACAGGGCGGGCGAGCAGTACTTC.

The genes are TRBV2 and TRBJ1-5; 9 nucleotides line up with TRBD1. The CDR3 runs to 16 residues. CDR1 and CDR2 from the germline V gene are SNHLY and FYNNEI. With 5 bases clipped from V and 2 bases from J, the junction kept 7 bases outside the gene matches. CDR3 sequence: CASSNGQGRGNQPQHF. DNA for the CDR3: TGTGCCAGCAGTAACGGACAGGGGAGAGGCAATCAGCCCCAGCATTTT.

V usage is TRBV12-3 or TRBV12-4 and J usage is TRBJ2-5; tentative D call: TRBD2 (5 bases). The CDR3 has 13 amino acids. The ends were cut back, 4 bases at V and 3 bases at J, with 9 bases in the middle. CDR3 sequence (DNA): TGTGCCAGCAGTTGGACTCATAAAGAGACCCAGTACTTC. Its translation is CASSWTHKETQYF.

This chain links TRBV12-3 or TRBV12-4 with TRBJ2-2; D not resolved. CDR3 length: 14 residues. V lost 3 bases, J lost 4 bases, and 9 bases lay in between. The CDR3 protein is CASSFLQITGELFF. CDR3 DNA sequence: TGTGCCAGCAGTTTTTTACAGATCACCGGGGAGCTGTTTTTT.

The CDR3 is CASSKRTSGSYEQYF. DNA for the CDR3: TGTGCCAGCAGCAAAAGGACTAGCGGGAGCTACGAGCAGTACTTC. The chain employs TRBV7-2 and TRBJ2-7; 13 nucleotides match TRBD2. The germline V gene has CDR1 SGHTA and CDR2 FQGNSA. The CDR3 length is 15 residues. Trimming at V came to 5 bases and at J to 3 bases, leaving 4 bases not matched to a gene.

This chain joins TRBV7-8 and TRBJ1-3; unclear D gene. Germline CDR1 and CDR2: SGHVS and FQNEAQ. V lost 7 bases and J 1 base, leaving 11 bases between the germline ends. The CDR3 loop spans 14 amino acids. CDR3 sequence (DNA): TGTGCCAGCACCCTGACGGTATCTGGAAACACCATATATTTT. Its translation: CASTLTVSGNTIYF.

At least ten counts were recorded for this clonotype. The chain joins TRBV20-1 to TRBJ2-1; 12 bases align to TRBD2. The CDR3 is 14 amino acids. From germline, CDR1 is DFQATT and CDR2 SNEGSKA (reference sequence). The V gene end was trimmed by 6 bases and the J gene end by 4 bases; junction bases not matched to a gene: 4. The CDR3 nucleotides read TGCAGTGCAGCCGGACTAGCGGGATACAATGAGCAGTTCTTC. Translated: CSAAGLAGYNEQFF.

This clonotype was observed a handful of times. CDR3 region: CASSKPGLAGGPVTGELFF. In DNA, the CDR3 is TGTGCCAGCAGCAAACCGGGACTAGCGGGAGGGCCTGTCACCGGGGAGCTGTTTTTT. The chain combines TRBV11-2 with TRBJ2-2; 16 positions agree with TRBD2. J was trimmed by 4 bases and V by 5 bases; bases with no gene match: 10. The CDR3 is made up of 19 amino acids. CDR1 and CDR2 (germline): SGHAT, FQNNGV.

The chain combines TRBV5-1 with TRBJ1-3; D not certain. CDR3 length: 15 residues. Trimming shortened V by 0 bases and J by 0 bases, and 7 bases separated the two germline ends. Germline V lookup: CDR1 SGHRS, CDR2 YFSETQ. CDR3 region: CASSLGSSSGNTIYF. The CDR3 DNA reads TGCGCCAGCAGCTTGGGCAGTTCCTCTGGAAACACCATATATTTT.

The J gene is TRBJ1-4, the V gene TRBV5-6, with D perhaps matching TRBD1 (5 bases). V shed 4 bases and J shed 0 bases, with 25 bases lying between them. Germline V gene lookup returns CDR1 SGHDT and CDR2 YYEEEE. This CDR3 spans 20 amino acids. The CDR3 reads CASSATGWGLPFATNEKLFF. The CDR3 DNA is TGTGCCAGCAGCGCCACAGGCTGGGGATTACCGTTCGCAACTAATGAAAAACTGTTTTTT.

This clonotype came up once. This chain connects TRBV25-1 to TRBJ2-1; D remains ambiguous. V gave up 4 bases and J gave up 9 bases, with 10 bases separating them. The germline V gene has CDR1 MGHDK and CDR2 SYGVNS. The CDR3 contains 12 residues. CDR3 residues: CASSVKGIEQFF. The CDR3 DNA reads TGTGCCAGCAGTGTGAAGGGAATTGAGCAGTTCTTC.

This clonotype was seen a handful of times. This rearrangement joins TRBV5-6 to TRBJ2-1; unclear D gene. Trimming removed 1 base from V and 0 bases from J, with 8 bases in between. The germline CDR1 and CDR2 sequences are SGHDT and YYEEEE. The CDR3 sequence is 15 residues long. CDR3 DNA sequence: TGTGCCAGCAGCTTGCTCCCGGGCTCCTACAATGAGCAGTTCTTC. The encoded protein is CASSLLPGSYNEQFF.

This chain links TRBV27 with TRBJ2-5, with 8 positions matching TRBD1. The ends lost 6 bases at V and 7 bases at J; junction bases unmatched: 16. The germline gives CDR1 MNHEY, CDR2 SMNVEV (reference sequence). The CDR3 loop spans 16 amino acids. This chain's CDR3 is CASRLGAGGAFGTQYF. The CDR3 nucleotides are TGTGCCAGCAGACTGGGGGCAGGGGGCGCGTTTGGGACCCAGTACTTC.

This clonotype was seen more than once but under ten times. The J gene is TRBJ1-1, the V gene TRBV3-1, with 7 bases identical to TRBD1. The CDR3 totals 17 residues. The V segment lost 3 bases and the J segment 1 base; nucleotides outside the gene matches: 11. Germline V gene sequence: CDR1 LGHDT, CDR2 YNNKEL (reference sequence). The CDR3 region has the DNA TGTGCCAGCAGCCACCCTCGGACAGGAGCTTCGAACACTGAAGCTTTCTTT. Residues: CASSHPRTGASNTEAFF.

Comment on this clonotype: At one end, the junction sequence differs from germline, possibly due to a read error. This CDR3 reads CASSLVSGGRLFF. The CDR3 DNA reads as TGTGCTAGCAGCTTAGTTTCGGGGGGCAGGCTGTTTTTT. The chain is built from TRBV7-7 and TRBJ1-4; possibly TRBD1 for D (6 bases). Germline V gives CDR1 SSHAT, CDR2 FNYEAQ (reference sequence). CDR3 length: 13 amino acids.

The chain combines TRBV12-3 or TRBV12-4 with TRBJ2-5; maybe TRBD1 (6 bases). The CDR3 totals 15 residues. V was cut by 4 bases and J by 0 bases, with 12 bases left in between. CDR3 nucleotides: TGTGCCAGCAGTTCAGGGGTAGGCAACCAAGAGACCCAGTACTTC. Translating gives CASSSGVGNQETQYF.